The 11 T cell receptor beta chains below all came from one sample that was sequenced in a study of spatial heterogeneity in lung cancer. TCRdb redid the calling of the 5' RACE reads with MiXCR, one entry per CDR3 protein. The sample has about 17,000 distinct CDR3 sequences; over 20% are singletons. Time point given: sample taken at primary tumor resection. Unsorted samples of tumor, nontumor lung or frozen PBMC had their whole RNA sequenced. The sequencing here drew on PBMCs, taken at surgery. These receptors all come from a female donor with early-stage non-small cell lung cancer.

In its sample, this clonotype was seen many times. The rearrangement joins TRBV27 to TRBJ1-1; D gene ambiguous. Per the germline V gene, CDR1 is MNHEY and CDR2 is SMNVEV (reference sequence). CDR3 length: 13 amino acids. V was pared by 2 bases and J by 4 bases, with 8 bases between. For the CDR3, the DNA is TGTGCCAGCAGTTTACTTAAGCGCACTGAAGCTTTCTTT. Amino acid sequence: CASSLLKRTEAFF.

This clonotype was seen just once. The CDR3 loop reads CSAVVDRIQETQYF. In DNA form, the CDR3 reads TGCAGTGCTGTTGTCGACAGAATACAAGAGACCCAGTACTTC. The chain joins TRBV20-1 to TRBJ2-5; a weak D match, TRBD1 (5 bases). CDR3 size: 14 residues. In germline, CDR1 is DFQATT, CDR2 SNEGSKA (reference sequence). The V gene lost 5 bases and the J gene lost 2 bases, with 15 bases spanning the gap.

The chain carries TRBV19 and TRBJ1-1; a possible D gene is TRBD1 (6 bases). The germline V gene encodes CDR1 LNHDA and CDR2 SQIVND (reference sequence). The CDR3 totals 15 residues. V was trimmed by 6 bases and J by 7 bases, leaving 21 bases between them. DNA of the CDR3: TGTGCCAGTAGGGACATCATCCCCCTAGGGGGTGAAGCTTTCTTT. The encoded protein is CASRDIIPLGGEAFF. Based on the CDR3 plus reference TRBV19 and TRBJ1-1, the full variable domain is DGGITQSPKYLFRKEGQNVTLSCEQNLNHDAMYWYRQDPGQGLRLIYYSQIVNDFQKGDIAEGYSVSREKKESFPLTVTSAQKNPTAFYLCASRDIIPLGGEAFFGQGTRLTVV.

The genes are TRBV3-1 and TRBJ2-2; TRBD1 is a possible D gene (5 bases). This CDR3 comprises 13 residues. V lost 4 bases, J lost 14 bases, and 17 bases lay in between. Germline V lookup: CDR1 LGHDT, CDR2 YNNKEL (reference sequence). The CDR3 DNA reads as TGTGCCAGCAGCCTCAATGTGGGGCAGGGCCTGTTTTTT. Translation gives CASSLNVGQGLFF. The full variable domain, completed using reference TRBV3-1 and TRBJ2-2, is DTAVSQTPKYLVTQMGNDKSIKCEQNLGHDTMYWYKQDSKKFLKIMFSYNNKELIINETVPNRFSPKSPDKAHLNLHINSLELGDSAVYFCASSLNVGQGLFFGEGSRLTVL.

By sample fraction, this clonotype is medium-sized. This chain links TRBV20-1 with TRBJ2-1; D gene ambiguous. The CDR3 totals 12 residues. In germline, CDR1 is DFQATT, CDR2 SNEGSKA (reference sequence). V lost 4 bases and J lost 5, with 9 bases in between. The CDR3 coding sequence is TGCAGTGCTAACCCAGGACACAATGAGCAGTTCTTC. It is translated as CSANPGHNEQFF.

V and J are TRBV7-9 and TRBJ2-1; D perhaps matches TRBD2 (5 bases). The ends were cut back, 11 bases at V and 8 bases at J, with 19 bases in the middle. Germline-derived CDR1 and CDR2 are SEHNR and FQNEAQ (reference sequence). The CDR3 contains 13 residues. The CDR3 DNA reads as TGTGCCGGACGGCGGGTTCCATCGGATGAGCAGTTCTTC. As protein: CAGRRVPSDEQFF.

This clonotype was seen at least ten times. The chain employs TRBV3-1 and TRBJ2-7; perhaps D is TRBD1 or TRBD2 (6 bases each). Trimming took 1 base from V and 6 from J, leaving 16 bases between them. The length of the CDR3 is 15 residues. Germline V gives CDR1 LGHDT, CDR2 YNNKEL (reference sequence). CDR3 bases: TGTGCCAGCAGCCAAGTGGGGGGCTTTAGGAGCGAGCAGTACTTC. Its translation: CASSQVGGFRSEQYF.

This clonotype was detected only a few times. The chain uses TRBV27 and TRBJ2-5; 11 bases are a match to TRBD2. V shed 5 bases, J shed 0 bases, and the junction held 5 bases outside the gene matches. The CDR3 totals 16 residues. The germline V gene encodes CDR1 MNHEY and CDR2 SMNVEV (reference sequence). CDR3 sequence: CASSPTSGTYQETQYF. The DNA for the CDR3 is TGTGCCAGCAGTCCGACTAGCGGGACGTACCAAGAGACCCAGTACTTC.

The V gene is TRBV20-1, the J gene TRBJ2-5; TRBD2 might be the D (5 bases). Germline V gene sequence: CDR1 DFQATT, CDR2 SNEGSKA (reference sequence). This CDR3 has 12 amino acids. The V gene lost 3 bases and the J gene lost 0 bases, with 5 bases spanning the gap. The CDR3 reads CSASGNQETQYF. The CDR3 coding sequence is TGCAGTGCTAGCGGGAACCAAGAGACCCAGTACTTC.

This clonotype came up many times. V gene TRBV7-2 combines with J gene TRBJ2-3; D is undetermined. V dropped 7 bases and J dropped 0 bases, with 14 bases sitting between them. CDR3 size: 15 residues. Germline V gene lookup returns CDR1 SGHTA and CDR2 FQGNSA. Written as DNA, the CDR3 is TGTGCCAGCACACCTGGGATAACTAGCACAGATACGCAGTATTTT. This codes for CASTPGITSTDTQYF. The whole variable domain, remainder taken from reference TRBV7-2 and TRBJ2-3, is GAGVSQSPSNKVTEKGKDVELRCDPISGHTALYWYRQSLGQGLEFLIYFQGNSAPDKSGLPSDRFSAERTGGSVSTLTIQRTQQEDSAVYLCASTPGITSTDTQYFGPGTRLTVL.

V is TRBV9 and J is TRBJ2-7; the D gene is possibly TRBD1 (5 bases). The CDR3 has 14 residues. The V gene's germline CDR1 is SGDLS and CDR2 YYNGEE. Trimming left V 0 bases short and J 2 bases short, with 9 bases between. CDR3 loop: CASSVDPGTYEQYF. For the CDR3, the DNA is TGTGCCAGCAGCGTAGATCCAGGGACCTACGAGCAGTACTTC.